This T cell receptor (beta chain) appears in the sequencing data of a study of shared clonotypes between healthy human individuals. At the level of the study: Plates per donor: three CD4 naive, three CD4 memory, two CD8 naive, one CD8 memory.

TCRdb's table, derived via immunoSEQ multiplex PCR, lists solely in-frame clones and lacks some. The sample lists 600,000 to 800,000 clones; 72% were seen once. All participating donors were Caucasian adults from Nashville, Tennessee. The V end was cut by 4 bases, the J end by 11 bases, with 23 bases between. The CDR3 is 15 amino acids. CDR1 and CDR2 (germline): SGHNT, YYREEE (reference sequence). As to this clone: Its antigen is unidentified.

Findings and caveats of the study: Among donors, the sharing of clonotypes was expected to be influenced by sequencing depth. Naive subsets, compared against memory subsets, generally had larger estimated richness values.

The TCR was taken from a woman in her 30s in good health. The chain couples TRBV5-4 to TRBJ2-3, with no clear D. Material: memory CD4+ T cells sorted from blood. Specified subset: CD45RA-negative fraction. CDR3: CASSTGGPLFPMQYF. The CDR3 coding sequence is TGTGCCAGCAGCACTGGCGGCCCTCTTTTTCCTATGCAGTATTTT.